This T cell receptor (beta chain) was documented in a study of cytomegalovirus exposure and HLA in healthy donors. Notes on this clone: Its cognate antigen is unknown.

Study outcomes and limitations: It was found in a later analysis that first-cohort TCR clusters tended to co-occur in the 90 to 150 validation repertoires.

The repertoire was sequenced with immunoSEQ multiplex PCR; TCRdb's copy has only in-frame clones and lacks some. Of some 200,000 clones listed, around 81% are singletons. Deletions cut 6 bases from V and 1 base from J, with 12 bases between. The CDR3 is 14 amino acids. Germline V gene sequence: CDR1 MNHEY, CDR2 SMNVEV (reference sequence). The source material was PBMCs. The genes are TRBV27 and TRBJ1-1; the D gene is possibly TRBD1 (6 bases). The TCR sequence derives from a young woman in good health and CMV-seropositive. The DNA of the CDR3 is TGTGCCAGCAGCGTCGGACAGAAGAACACTGAAGCTTTCTTT. It translates to CASSVGQKNTEAFF.